This is a list of T cell receptor beta chains from one sample in a study of blood T cell repertoires in COVID-19. Data came from immunoSEQ multiplex PCR; TCRdb stores just in-frame clones and leaves some out. This repertoire shows 200,000 to 250,000 clones, roughly 90% found once; its top ten account for approximately 2.6%. The sample was peripheral blood. The receptors come from a woman aged 55-69 years with acute or convalescent COVID-19. CDR3s include the opening cysteine and the closing phenylalanine or tryptophan. A D gene is named only where the DNA matches it firmly. Not all rows give a size; the values are once, few, many and, for expanded clones, a class.

clone_size | j_call | v_call | d_call | cdr3_nt | cdr3_aa
- | TRBJ2-7 | TRBV28 | TRBD2 | TGTGCCAGCAGTTTACCTAGCGGGAGCTCCTACGAGCAGTACTTC | CASSLPSGSSYEQYF
few | TRBJ2-3 | TRBV11-2 | TRBD2 | TGTGCCAGCAGCTCGGGGACTAGCGGGAGGGCTACAGATACGCAGTATTTT | CASSSGTSGRATDTQYF
- | TRBJ2-3 | TRBV19 | TRBD1 | TGTGCCAGTAGGCGACAGACAGGGGGAGCAGATACGCAGTATTTT | CASRRQTGGADTQYF
- | TRBJ2-5 | TRBV5-4 | TRBD2 | TGTGCCAGCAGCTTTCGAATCGGGGGGGCCCAACAAGAGACCCAGTACTTC | CASSFRIGGAQQETQYF
- | TRBJ2-3 | TRBV6-5 | TRBD1 | TGTGCCAGCAGCCGGACAGGCGGTGCAGATACGCAGTATTTT | CASSRTGGADTQYF
- | TRBJ2-1 | TRBV2 | TRBD2 | TGTGCCAGCAGTGAAGGGACTAGCCCCTTTAATGAGCAGTTCTTC | CASSEGTSPFNEQFF
- | TRBJ2-7 | TRBV9 | - | TGTGCCAGCAGCGTAGGGCCCGCGGCCTACGAGCAGTACTTC | CASSVGPAAYEQYF
many | TRBJ2-1 | TRBV14 | - | TGTGCCAGCAGCCAGGTACAAAGCTCCTACAATGAGCAGTTCTTC | CASSQVQSSYNEQFF
- | TRBJ2-5 | TRBV19 | TRBD2 | TGTGCCAGTAGTATAAGCGGGGGGGCCCGAGAGACCCAGTACTTC | CASSISGGARETQYF
- | TRBJ2-1 | TRBV5-4 | TRBD2 | TGTGCCAGCAGCCAGGGACTAGCGGGGGCCCCCAATGAGCAGTTCTTC | CASSQGLAGAPNEQFF
- | TRBJ1-5 | TRBV28 | TRBD1 | TGTGCCAGCACCCCATCCCAGGGGGCTAATCAGCCCCAGCATTTT | CASTPSQGANQPQHF
- | TRBJ1-6 | TRBV13 | - | TGTGCCAGCGGGAGAGCGGGACGTATTCCTTCGGATTCACCCCTCCACTTT | CASGRAGRIPSDSPLHF
- | TRBJ2-1 | TRBV30 | - | TGTGCCTGGAGTGGGGGCCCAGGAACCTACAATGAGCAGTTCTTC | CAWSGGPGTYNEQFF
- | TRBJ2-3 | TRBV2 | - | TGTGCCCGTCACCGGGATTACAGCACAGATACGCAGTATTTT | CARHRDYSTDTQYF
once | TRBJ1-5 | TRBV29-1 | - | TGCAGCGTTGGGGCAGGCAATCAGCCCCAGCATTTT | CSVGAGNQPQHF
- | TRBJ2-1 | TRBV5-6 | - | TGTGCCAGCAGCTTGGCCTTCAATGAGCAGTTCTTC | CASSLAFNEQFF
- | TRBJ1-3 | TRBV27 | - | TGTGCCAGCGCAGGGTGGGAATCTGGAAACACCATATATTTT | CASAGWESGNTIYF
- | TRBJ2-5 | TRBV3-1/TRBV3-2 | TRBD2 | TGTGCCAGCAGCCAGGGACTAGCGGGGAATCAAGAGACCCAGTACTTC | CASSQGLAGNQETQYF
- | TRBJ2-5 | TRBV4-1 | TRBD2 | TGCGCCAGCAGCCAAGTCGCTACTAGCGGGTACCAAGAGACCCAGTACTTC | CASSQVATSGYQETQYF
- | TRBJ1-1 | TRBV28 | TRBD1 | TGTGCCAGCAGTTTCCTTTCAGGGGGCGCAGGGACTGAAGCTTTCTTT | CASSFLSGGAGTEAFF
- | TRBJ1-1 | TRBV29-1 | - | TGCAGCGTTGACCCAGACACTGAAGCTTTCTTT | CSVDPDTEAFF
- | TRBJ1-1 | TRBV7-2 | - | TGTGCCAGCAGCCCAGCGGGGGGGAGAGCTTTCTTT | CASSPAGGRAFF
few | TRBJ2-7 | TRBV6-5 | TRBD1 | TGTGCCAGCAGAAGTTCAGGGGGCTACGAGCAGTACTTC | CASRSSGGYEQYF
- | TRBJ1-4 | TRBV5-6 | - | TGTGCCAGCAGCTCCGGACAGCGGCCTCATGAAAAACTGTTTTTT | CASSSGQRPHEKLFF
once | TRBJ1-3 | TRBV18 | - | TGTGCCAGTTCGGGTGGGAGCTCTGGAAACACCATATATTTT | CASSGGSSGNTIYF
- | TRBJ1-1 | TRBV19 | TRBD1 | TGTGCCAGTAGTATCGTAGTTGGGACAGTGAACACTGAAGCTTTCTTT | CASSIVVGTVNTEAFF
- | TRBJ1-1 | TRBV9 | - | TGTGCCAGCAGCGTAGGTAGGGGGACAACTGAAGCTTTCTTT | CASSVGRGTTEAFF
- | TRBJ1-3 | TRBV18 | - | TGTGCCAGCTCCCAGGACATCTCTGGAAACACCATATATTTT | CASSQDISGNTIYF
- | TRBJ2-3 | TRBV9 | - | TGTGCCAGCAGCGTAGTGGACGGAGGCACCTTATTAGATACGCAGTATTTT | CASSVVDGGTLLDTQYF
few | TRBJ2-7 | TRBV5-1 | TRBD2 | TGCGCCAGCAGCTTGGCAGGACTAGCGGGGTTCGAGCAGTACTTC | CASSLAGLAGFEQYF
- | TRBJ2-1 | TRBV19 | TRBD2 | TGTGCCAGTAGTCGGACTGGACTAGCGGGAGTGGGGACATACAATGAGCAGTTCTTC | CASSRTGLAGVGTYNEQFF
- | TRBJ1-4 | TRBV27 | TRBD1 | TGTGCCAGCAGTGGGCTACAGGGGGCAGGAGAAAAACTGTTTTTT | CASSGLQGAGEKLFF
- | TRBJ1-6 | TRBV6-5 | TRBD1 | TGTGCCAGCAGAACACGACAGGGAGAAGGGTCACCCCTCCACTTT | CASRTRQGEGSPLHF
once | TRBJ1-1 | TRBV6-5 | - | TGTGCCAGCGTCTGGGGCGCGAGCGTAGAAGCTTTCTTT | CASVWGASVEAFF
- | TRBJ2-7 | TRBV3-1/TRBV3-2 | - | TGTGCCAGCAGCCAAGGTTTAGCGGCCCCCTACGAGCAGTACTTC | CASSQGLAAPYEQYF
- | TRBJ2-3 | TRBV7-2 | - | TGTGCCAGCAGCTTAGGCCCTGGGGGCCAGTATTTT | CASSLGPGGQYF
- | TRBJ1-5 | TRBV6-6 | - | TGTGCCAGCATTCAATTACAGGGTCAGCCCCAGCATTTT | CASIQLQGQPQHF
- | TRBJ1-6 | TRBV5-6 | TRBD1 | TGTGCCAGCAGTCTTCGACAGGGCGTCTATAATTCACCCCTCCACTTT | CASSLRQGVYNSPLHF
- | TRBJ2-2 | TRBV6-5 | TRBD1 | TGTGCCAGCAGTTCCGGACAGGGGATGGTCGGGGAGCTGTTTTTT | CASSSGQGMVGELFF
- | TRBJ2-5 | TRBV11-2 | TRBD2 | TGTGCCAGCAGCGAACCCGGGACTAGCGGCCAAGAGACCCAGTACTTC | CASSEPGTSGQETQYF
- | TRBJ1-1 | TRBV7-6 | TRBD1 | TGTGCCAGCAGCGCCGGACAGGGCCACACTGAAGCTTTCTTT | CASSAGQGHTEAFF
- | TRBJ2-5 | TRBV6-5 | TRBD2 | TGTGCCAGCGACGGTGGCGGGGGGCGGGAGACCCAGTACTTC | CASDGGGGRETQYF
- | TRBJ1-2 | TRBV28 | - | TGTGCCAGCAGTTCAGGGAACTATGGCTACACCTTC | CASSSGNYGYTF
- | TRBJ2-5 | TRBV19 | - | TGTGCCAGTAGTATACAGGGGTTTCAAGAGACCCAGTACTTC | CASSIQGFQETQYF
- | TRBJ1-1 | TRBV5-5 | TRBD1 | TGTGCCAGCAGCTTGGGACTTCCGGGACAGGGAACTGAAGCTTTCTTT | CASSLGLPGQGTEAFF
- | TRBJ2-4 | TRBV11-2 | - | TGTGCCAGCAGCCGTGGGCCGGACATTCAGTACTTC | CASSRGPDIQYF
- | TRBJ1-1 | TRBV6-1 | - | TGTGCCAGCAGGACCGAGGTCACCACTGAAGCTTTCTTT | CASRTEVTTEAFF
- | TRBJ2-2 | TRBV27 | - | TGTGCCAGCAGTTTCCCTAAGACAGGGAACACCGGGGAGCTGTTTTTT | CASSFPKTGNTGELFF
- | TRBJ1-5 | TRBV9 | TRBD1 | TGTGCCAGCAGCCAACCGGGACAGTCAAATCAGCCCCAGCATTTT | CASSQPGQSNQPQHF
once | TRBJ1-3 | TRBV6-1 | - | TGTGCCAGCAGTGAAGCGCTTTGGTCCGCCCTGAGCTCTGGAAACACCATATATTTT | CASSEALWSALSSGNTIYF
- | TRBJ1-2 | TRBV28 | - | TGTGCCAGCACCTCGGGAGGGGGGCAAGACTATGGCTACACCTTC | CASTSGGGQDYGYTF
- | TRBJ1-1 | TRBV7-2 | TRBD1 | TGTGCCAGCAGCTCGACAGGGGGCCTCACTGAAGCTTTCTTT | CASSSTGGLTEAFF
- | TRBJ1-4 | TRBV6-5 | TRBD1 | TGTGCCAGCAGAGCTACAGGGGTTGAAAAACTGTTTTTT | CASRATGVEKLFF
- | TRBJ1-1 | TRBV7-9 | - | TGTGCCAGCAGCTTAGAGGGGGTGAACACTGAAGCTTTCTTT | CASSLEGVNTEAFF